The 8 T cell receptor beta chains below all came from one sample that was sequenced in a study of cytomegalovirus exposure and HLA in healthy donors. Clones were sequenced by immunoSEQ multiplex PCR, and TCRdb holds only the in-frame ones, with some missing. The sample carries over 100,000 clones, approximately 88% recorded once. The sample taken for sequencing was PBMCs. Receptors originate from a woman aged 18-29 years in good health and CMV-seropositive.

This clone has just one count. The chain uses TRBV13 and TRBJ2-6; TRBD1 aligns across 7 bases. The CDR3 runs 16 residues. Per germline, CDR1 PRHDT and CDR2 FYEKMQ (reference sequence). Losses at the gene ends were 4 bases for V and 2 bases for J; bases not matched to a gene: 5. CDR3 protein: CASSSTGMPGANVLTF. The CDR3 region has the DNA TGTGCCAGCAGCTCGACAGGGATGCCTGGGGCCAACGTCCTGACTTTC.

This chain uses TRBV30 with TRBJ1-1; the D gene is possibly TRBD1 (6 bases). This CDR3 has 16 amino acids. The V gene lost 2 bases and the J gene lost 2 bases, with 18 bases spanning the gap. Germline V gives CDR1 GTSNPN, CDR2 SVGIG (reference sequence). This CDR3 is CAWSYNSGTPNTEAFF. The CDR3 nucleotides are TGTGCCTGGAGTTATAACTCCGGGACACCTAACACTGAAGCTTTCTTT.

CDR3 DNA sequence: TGTGCCAGCAGTTACTCGACACCAGAAGCTTTCTTT. It codes for CASSYSTPEAFF. V is TRBV6-6 and J is TRBJ1-1; D ambiguous. This CDR3 region has 12 residues. V lost 0 bases, J lost 8 bases, and 7 bases lay in between. Germline V gene lookup returns CDR1 MNHNY and CDR2 SVGAGI (reference sequence).

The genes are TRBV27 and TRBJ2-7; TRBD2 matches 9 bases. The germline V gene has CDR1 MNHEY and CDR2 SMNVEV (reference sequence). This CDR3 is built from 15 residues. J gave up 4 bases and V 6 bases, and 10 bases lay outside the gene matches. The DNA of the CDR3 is TGTGCCAGCAGCCCTCTTAGCGGGAGTCCGTACGAGCAGTACTTC. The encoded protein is CASSPLSGSPYEQYF.

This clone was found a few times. The CDR3 DNA is TGCGGGCTGGACAGGTTGGAAGCTTTCTTT. It translates to CGLDRLEAFF. The V call is TRBV20-1, the J call TRBJ1-1; 7 bases are shared with TRBD1. This CDR3 spans 10 amino acids. Germline CDR1 is DFQATT and CDR2 is SNEGSKA (reference sequence).

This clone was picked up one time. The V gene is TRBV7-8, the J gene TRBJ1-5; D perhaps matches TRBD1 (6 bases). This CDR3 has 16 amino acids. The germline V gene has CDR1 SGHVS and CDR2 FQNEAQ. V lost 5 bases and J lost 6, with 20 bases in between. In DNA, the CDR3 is TGTGCCAGCAGCGCCGGTGGGGGCAGGGGCGGTCAGCCCCAGCATTTT. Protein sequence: CASSAGGGRGGQPQHF.

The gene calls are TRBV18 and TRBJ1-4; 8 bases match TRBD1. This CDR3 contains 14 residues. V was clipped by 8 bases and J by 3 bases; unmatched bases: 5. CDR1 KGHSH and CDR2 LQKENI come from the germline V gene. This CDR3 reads CASAQQGANEKLFF. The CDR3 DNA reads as TGTGCCAGCGCTCAACAGGGGGCTAATGAAAAACTGTTTTTT.

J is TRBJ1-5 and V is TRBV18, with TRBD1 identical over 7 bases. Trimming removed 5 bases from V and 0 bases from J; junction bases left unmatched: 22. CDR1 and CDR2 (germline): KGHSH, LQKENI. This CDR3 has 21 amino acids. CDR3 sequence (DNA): TGTGCCAGCTCAGGCGTAGGAGGGACAGACAGGCTACGATATAGCAATCAGCCCCAGCATTTT. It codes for CASSGVGGTDRLRYSNQPQHF.